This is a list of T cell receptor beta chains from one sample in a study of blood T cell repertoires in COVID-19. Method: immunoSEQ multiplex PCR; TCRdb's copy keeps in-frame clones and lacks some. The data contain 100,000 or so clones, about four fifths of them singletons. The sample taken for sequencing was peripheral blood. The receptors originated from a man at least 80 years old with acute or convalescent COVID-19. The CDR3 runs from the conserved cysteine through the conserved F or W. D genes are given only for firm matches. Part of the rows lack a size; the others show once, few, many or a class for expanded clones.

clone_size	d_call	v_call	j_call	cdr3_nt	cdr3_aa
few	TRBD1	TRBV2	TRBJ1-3	TGTGCCAGCAGACGGGAACAGGGGAGCTCTGGAAACACCATATATTTT	CASRREQGSSGNTIYF
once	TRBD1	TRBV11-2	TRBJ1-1	TGTGCCAGCAGCTTAGGCAGGGGGTTCATTTACACTGAAGCTTTCTTC	CASSLGRGFIYTEAFF
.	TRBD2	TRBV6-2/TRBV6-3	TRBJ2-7	TGTGCCAGCAGTTACACCCCGACAGAAAAGGGACTAGCGGGAGGGTTCTACGAGCAGTACTTC	CASSYTPTEKGLAGGFYEQYF
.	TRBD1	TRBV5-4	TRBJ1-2	TGTGCCAGCAGCTGGCTGACAGGGACAGCGAACTATGGCTACACCTTC	CASSWLTGTANYGYTF
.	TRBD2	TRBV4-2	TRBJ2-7	TGTGCCAGCAGCCAAGCCCTAGCGGGATCCTACGAGCAGTACTTC	CASSQALAGSYEQYF
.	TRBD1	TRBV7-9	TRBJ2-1	TGTGCCAGCAGCCTAACAGGGGGTGAGCAGTTCTTC	CASSLTGGEQFF
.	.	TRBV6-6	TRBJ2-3	TGTGCCAGCAGTTACCCTACGAGGGGGGGCATAGATACGCAGTATTTT	CASSYPTRGGIDTQYF
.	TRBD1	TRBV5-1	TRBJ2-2	TGCGCCAGCAGCTTGTCGGCAGGGGGAACCACCGGGGAGCTGTTTTTT	CASSLSAGGTTGELFF
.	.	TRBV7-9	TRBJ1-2	TGTGCCAGCAGCTTAGTCGGGGTCTATGGCTACACCTTC	CASSLVGVYGYTF
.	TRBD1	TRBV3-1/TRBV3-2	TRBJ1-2	TGTGCCAGCAGCCAGGGACAGGGGGCCCTTCTCTATGGCTACACCTTC	CASSQGQGALLYGYTF